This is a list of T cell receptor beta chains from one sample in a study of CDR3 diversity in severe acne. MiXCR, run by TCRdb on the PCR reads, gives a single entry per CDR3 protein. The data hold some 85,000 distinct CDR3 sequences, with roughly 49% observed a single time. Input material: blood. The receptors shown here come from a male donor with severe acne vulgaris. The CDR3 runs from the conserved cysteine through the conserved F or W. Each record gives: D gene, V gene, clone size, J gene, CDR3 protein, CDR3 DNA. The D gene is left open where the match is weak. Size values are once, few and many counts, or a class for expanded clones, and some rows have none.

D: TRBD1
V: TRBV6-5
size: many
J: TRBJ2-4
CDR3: CASSYSRTGLNIQYF
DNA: TGTGCCAGCAGTTACTCGAGGACAGGGCTAAACATTCAGTACTTC

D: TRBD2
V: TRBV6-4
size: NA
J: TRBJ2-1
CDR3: CASSDRGTSGTNEQFF
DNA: TGTGCCAGCAGTGACAGGGGGACTAGCGGGACCAATGAGCAGTTCTTC

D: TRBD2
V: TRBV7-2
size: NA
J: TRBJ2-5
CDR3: CASSGTSVETQYF
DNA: TGTGCCAGCAGCGGGACTAGCGTGGAGACCCAGTACTTC

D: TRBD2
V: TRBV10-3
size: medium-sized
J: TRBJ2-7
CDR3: CASSGSGYEQYF
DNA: TGTGCCTCTAGCGGGAGTGGTTACGAGCAGTACTTC

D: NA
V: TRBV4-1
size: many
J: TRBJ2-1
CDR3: CASSQVRRGAVNEQFF
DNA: TGCGCCAGCAGCCAAGTACGGAGGGGGGCGGTCAATGAGCAGTTCTTC

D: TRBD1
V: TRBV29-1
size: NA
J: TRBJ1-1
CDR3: CSVVDTRDRVDTEAFF
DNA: TGCAGCGTTGTGGATACCCGTGACAGGGTGGACACTGAAGCTTTCTTT

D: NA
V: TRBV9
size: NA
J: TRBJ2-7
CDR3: CASSAEGGVARPYEQYF
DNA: TGTGCCAGCAGCGCAGAAGGGGGTGTAGCGCGACCCTACGAGCAGTACTTC

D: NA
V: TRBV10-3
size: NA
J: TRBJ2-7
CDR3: CAISGPPSAVEQYF
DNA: TGTGCCATCAGTGGCCCCCCGTCCGCCGTCGAGCAGTACTTC

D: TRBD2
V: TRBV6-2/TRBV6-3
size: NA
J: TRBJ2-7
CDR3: CASNPRGTSGTYEQYF
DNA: TGTGCCAGCAACCCCAGGGGGACTAGCGGCACCTACGAGCAGTACTTC

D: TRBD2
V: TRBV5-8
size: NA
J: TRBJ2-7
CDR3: CASSLGVLAAPKQYF
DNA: TGTGCCAGCAGCTTGGGGGTTCTAGCGGCCCCGAAGCAGTACTTC

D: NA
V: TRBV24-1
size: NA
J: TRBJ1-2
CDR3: CATSDFEDGYAF
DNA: TGTGCCACCAGTGATTTCGAGGATGGCTACGCCTTC

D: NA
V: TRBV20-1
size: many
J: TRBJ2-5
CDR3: CSARDTGLLYQETQYF
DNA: TGCAGTGCTAGAGATACAGGACTCCTGTACCAAGAGACCCAGTACTTC

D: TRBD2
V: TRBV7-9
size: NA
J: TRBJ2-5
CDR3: CASNGLAVETQYF
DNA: TGTGCCAGCAACGGACTAGCCGTGGAGACCCAGTACTTC

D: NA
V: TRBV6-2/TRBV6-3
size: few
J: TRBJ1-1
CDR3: CASSQDSPEAFF
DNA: TGTGCCAGCAGTCAAGACAGTCCTGAAGCTTTCTTT

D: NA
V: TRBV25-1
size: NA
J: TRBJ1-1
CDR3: CASDPGNTEAFF
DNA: TGTGCCAGCGACCCGGGCAACACTGAAGCTTTCTTT

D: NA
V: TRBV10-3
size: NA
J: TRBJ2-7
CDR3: CASRTLREAYEQYF
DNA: TGTGCCAGCAGAACCTTACGGGAAGCCTACGAGCAGTACTTC

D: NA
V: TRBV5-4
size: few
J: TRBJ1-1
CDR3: CASSLQGDYGYTEAFF
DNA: TGTGCCAGCAGCTTGCAGGGTGACTATGGCTACACTGAAGCTTTCTTT

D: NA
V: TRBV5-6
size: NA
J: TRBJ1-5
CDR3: CASSSRWDQPQHF
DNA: TGTGCCAGCAGCTCCAGATGGGATCAGCCCCAGCATTTT

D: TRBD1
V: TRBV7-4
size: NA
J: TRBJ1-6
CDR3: CASSGLQGSSISPLHF
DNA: TGTGCCAGCAGCGGGTTACAGGGGAGCAGCATTTCACCCCTCCACTTT

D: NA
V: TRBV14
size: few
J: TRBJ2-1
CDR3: CASSHSGFHNEQFF
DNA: TGTGCCAGCAGCCATTCAGGGTTTCACAATGAGCAGTTCTTC

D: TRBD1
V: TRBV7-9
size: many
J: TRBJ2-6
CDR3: CASSQSGNRTGHNTGANVLTF
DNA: TGTGCCAGCAGCCAGAGCGGCAACCGGACAGGACATAACACTGGGGCCAACGTCCTGACTTTC

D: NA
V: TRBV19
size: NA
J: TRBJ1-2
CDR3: CASSARQTSGYTF
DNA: TGTGCCAGTAGTGCCCGACAGACTTCTGGCTACACCTTC

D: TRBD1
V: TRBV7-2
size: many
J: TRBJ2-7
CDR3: CASSLFWDRYYEQYF
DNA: TGTGCCAGCAGCTTATTTTGGGACAGGTACTACGAGCAGTACTTC

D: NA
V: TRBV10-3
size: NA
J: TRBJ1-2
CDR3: CAISESRTIGNGYTF
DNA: TGTGCCATCAGTGAGTCGAGGACTATAGGAAATGGCTACACCTTC

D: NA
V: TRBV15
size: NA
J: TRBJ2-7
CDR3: CATSRPRWIRVPYEQYF
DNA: TGTGCCACCAGCAGGCCCAGATGGATAAGGGTTCCCTACGAGCAGTACTTC

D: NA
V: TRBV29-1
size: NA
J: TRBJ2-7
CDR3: CSVEDRDYEQYF
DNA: TGCAGCGTTGAAGACAGGGACTACGAGCAGTACTTC